This T cell receptor (beta chain) appears in the sequencing data of a study of metastatic and nonmetastatic thyroid tumors. For the study at large: Samples came from malignant and benign thyroid patients, and repertoires were compared across blood and tumor or nodule tissue.

Every patient was untreated before thyroid surgery. Per the authors' pipeline: The study took CDR3 differences across clinicopathological groups and made a distant-metastasis classifier for papillary thyroid cancer from them. MiXCR reprocessed the PCR reads for TCRdb. These V and J calls derive from TCRdb rather than the authors' analysis. The sample has about 12,000 clones, around 29% seen once. The CDR3 totals 13 residues. V was shortened by 0 bases and J by 4 bases, with 7 bases between the two germline ends. Germline V gene lookup returns CDR1 DFQATT and CDR2 SNEGSKA (reference sequence). Sequencing was performed on tumor tissue. The V gene is TRBV20-1, the J gene TRBJ1-3; D is ambiguous. The TCR was taken from a female donor with papillary thyroid cancer or a benign thyroid nodule (not recorded which). Some clones in this sample may be carry-over from other donors' samples. CDR3: CSARDGRGNTIYF. Here the CDR3 DNA reads TGCAGTGCTAGAGATGGGCGCGGAAACACCATATATTTT.